Following are 9 T cell receptor beta chains from one sample sequenced in a study of spatial heterogeneity in lung cancer. TCRdb re-called the 5' RACE reads through MiXCR, storing one row per CDR3 protein. The table shows under 100,000 distinct CDR3 sequences, with under 9% occurring only once. Time point given: sample taken at primary tumor resection. No cells were sorted before sequencing. The whole RNA sequenced was extracted from tumor, nontumor lung or frozen PBMC. The sample consisted of PBMCs, taken at surgery. Source of these receptors: a male donor with early-stage non-small cell lung cancer.

The chain joins TRBV5-1 to TRBJ2-5; D is perhaps TRBD1 or TRBD2 (6 bases each). CDR1 is SGHRS and CDR2 is YFSETQ in the germline V gene. The CDR3 contains 15 residues. V was cut by 5 bases and J by 4 bases, with 18 bases left in between. The CDR3 nucleotides are TGCGCCAGCAGTCCATTTAGGGGGGCTGGAGAGACCCAGTACTTC. Translating gives CASSPFRGAGETQYF.

This clonotype showed up just a few times. The chain carries TRBV5-5 and TRBJ2-3; TRBD2 agrees at 12 bases. Germline CDR1 SGHKS, CDR2 YYEKEE (reference sequence). The V gene end was trimmed by 3 bases and the J gene end by 5 bases; junction bases not matched to a gene: 7. The CDR3 consists of 16 residues. The CDR3 bases are TGTGCCAGCAGCTCCCGGACTAGCGGGGTTGTAGATACGCAGTATTTT. Translated: CASSSRTSGVVDTQYF.

In this sample, this clonotype turned up many times. The chain carries TRBV9 and TRBJ2-5, with TRBD2 matching 12 bases. Germline V gives CDR1 SGDLS, CDR2 YYNGEE. V lost 1 base to trimming and J lost 5 bases; unmatched junction nucleotides: 6. CDR3 length: 16 residues. The CDR3 region has the DNA TGTGCCAGCAGCGTATCTAGCGGGAGGGCCTCCGAGACCCAGTACTTC. This gives the protein CASSVSSGRASETQYF.

This clonotype was counted only a few times. CDR3 loop: CASSFQLAGDTQYF. The DNA of the CDR3 is TGTGCCAGCAGTTTTCAACTAGCGGGAGATACGCAGTATTTT. The rearrangement joins TRBV12-3 or TRBV12-4 to TRBJ2-3; 9 positions agree with TRBD2. With 3 bases clipped from V and 5 bases from J, the junction kept 3 bases outside the gene matches. This CDR3 spans 14 amino acids.

This clonotype occurred many times. V is TRBV9 and J is TRBJ1-2, with TRBD1 matching 9 bases. V was pared by 0 bases and J by 5 bases, with 5 bases of the junction left unmatched. The CDR3 loop spans 15 amino acids. The germline gives CDR1 SGDLS, CDR2 YYNGEE. CDR3 DNA: TGTGCCAGCAGCGTAGCTCCAGGACAGGGGTATGGCTACACCTTC. This codes for CASSVAPGQGYGYTF.

As DNA, the CDR3 is TGCAGTGCTAGGACAAATCCACCACTTTATGGCTACACCTTC. Its translation: CSARTNPPLYGYTF. The rearrangement uses TRBV20-1 and TRBJ1-2; D not resolved. Germline CDR1 reads DFQATT; CDR2 reads SNEGSKA (reference sequence). The CDR3 spans 14 residues. V dropped 3 bases and J dropped 5 bases, with 16 bases sitting between them.

This clonotype was seen ten or more times. The rearrangement uses TRBV24-1 and TRBJ2-7, with a weak D call TRBD1 (6 bases). Trimming took 6 bases from V and 0 from J, leaving 8 bases between them. This CDR3 comprises 13 residues. Germline values: CDR1 KGHDR, CDR2 SFDVKD. The CDR3 DNA follows: TGTGCCACCAGTCAGGGGAGCTCCTACGAGCAGTACTTC. Amino acid sequence: CATSQGSSYEQYF.

This clonotype has ten or more counts. The chain combines TRBV5-6 with TRBJ1-1, with 7 bases matching TRBD1. This CDR3 spans 13 amino acids. Trimming took 4 bases from V and 3 from J; bases not matched to a gene: 3. Germline V gene sequence: CDR1 SGHDT, CDR2 YYEEEE. The CDR3 DNA follows: TGTGCCAGCAGCCTGGACAGGTACACTGAAGCTTTCTTT. Encoded protein: CASSLDRYTEAFF.

J is TRBJ2-3 and V is TRBV20-1, with a tentative D call TRBD1 (6 bases). This CDR3 is 12 amino acids long. Germline CDR1 reads DFQATT; CDR2 reads SNEGSKA (reference sequence). The germline V and J ends were trimmed by 1 base and 12 bases, with 14 bases remaining between them. As DNA, the CDR3 is TGCAGTGCTAGAGGGTCCCAGGGACACCAGTATTTT. Residues: CSARGSQGHQYF.